This is a list of T cell receptor beta chains from one sample in a study of cytomegalovirus exposure and HLA in healthy donors. Profiled with immunoSEQ multiplex PCR; TCRdb holds only in-frame clones, not every one. The sample holds under 250,000 clones, 75% to 90% seen once. The specimen was PBMCs. The receptors here all came from a boy younger than 10 in good health and CMV-seronegative. The CDR3 runs from the conserved cysteine through the conserved F or W. The D gene is left open where the match is weak. Rows give clone size only sometimes, using once, few, many, or a class for an expanded clone.

d_call	clone_size	v_call	j_call	cdr3_nt	cdr3_aa
-	-	TRBV5-6	TRBJ2-7	TGTGCCAGCAGCTTTGGGGGCGGCGAGCAGTACTTC	CASSFGGGEQYF
-	-	TRBV2	TRBJ1-6	TGTGCCAGCAGTCTGGCGCTACAGCATTCACCCCTCCACTTT	CASSLALQHSPLHF
TRBD1	few	TRBV6-1	TRBJ1-3	TGTGCCAGCAGTGCCCTTCCGGGACAGGCGCTCTCTGGAAACACCATATATTTT	CASSALPGQALSGNTIYF
TRBD1	-	TRBV15	TRBJ1-2	TGTGCCACCAGCAGATTACCCATCCGGACAGGGAGAGGGCCTGGCTACACCTTC	CATSRLPIRTGRGPGYTF
TRBD1	-	TRBV29-1	TRBJ2-7	TGCAGCGTCCGACAGGGGGGGGGCCCCGAGCAGTACTTC	CSVRQGGGPEQYF
-	-	TRBV21-1	TRBJ2-5	TGTGCCAGCAGACAAACTCCAAGGAGGAGACGTGGGACCCAGTACTTC	CASRQTPRRRRGTQYF
TRBD2	-	TRBV10-3	TRBJ2-1	TGTGCCATCAGTGGCGGGGGGGCGGGGAATGAGCAGTTCTTC	CAISGGGAGNEQFF
TRBD1	few	TRBV5-8	TRBJ1-3	TGTGCCAGCAGCTTGGGACAGGGGGCATACACCATATATTTT	CASSLGQGAYTIYF
-	-	TRBV5-4	TRBJ2-3	TGTGCCAGCAGCCATCAAAGCACAGATACGCAGTATTTT	CASSHQSTDTQYF
-	once	TRBV11-2	TRBJ1-1	TGTGCCAGCAGCGGGGGGAGCGGCTGGGAAATTGAAGCTTTCTTT	CASSGGSGWEIEAFF
-	-	TRBV19	TRBJ1-2	TGTGCCAGTAGTAGCAGGGTGGACTATGGCTACACCTTC	CASSSRVDYGYTF
TRBD2	-	TRBV6-5	TRBJ2-1	TGTGCCAGCGGTAGCGGGAGAGCTGAGCAGTTCTTC	CASGSGRAEQFF
TRBD2	-	TRBV4-2	TRBJ2-7	TGTGCCAGCAGCCAAGACGGGTCTAGCGGGGGGGCCGAGGTGAACGAGCAGTACTTC	CASSQDGSSGGAEVNEQYF
-	-	TRBV6-6	TRBJ2-1	TGTGCCAGCATTGACGGACAGCTTGATACCTACAATGAGCAGTTCTTC	CASIDGQLDTYNEQFF
-	-	TRBV6-5	TRBJ2-5	TGTGCCAGCAGTTCCAACAGGGCTGGTGAGACCCAGTACTTC	CASSSNRAGETQYF
TRBD1	-	TRBV6-5	TRBJ1-2	TGTGCCAGCAGACGGACAGGGGGCTTAGGCTACACCTTC	CASRRTGGLGYTF
-	-	TRBV7-2	TRBJ2-5	TGTGCCAGCAGCTTGCGCGGGGCTTCGGGGACCCAGTACTTC	CASSLRGASGTQYF
-	-	TRBV5-1	TRBJ2-1	TGCGCCAGCAGCCCTAGTGACAGGTTATACAATGAGCAGTTCTTC	CASSPSDRLYNEQFF
-	few	TRBV18	TRBJ2-1	TGTGCCAGCTCACCACCGAGACGGAGGGAGGACAATGAGCAGTTCTTC	CASSPPRRREDNEQFF
-	few	TRBV6-1	TRBJ1-4	TGTGCCAGCAGAGCCTCGGAGGGACCTAATGAAAAACTGTTTTTT	CASRASEGPNEKLFF